Presented here are 27 T cell receptor beta chains from one specimen sequenced in a study of blood T cell repertoires in COVID-19. TCRdb's table, derived via immunoSEQ multiplex PCR, lists solely in-frame clones and lacks some. The table has some 150,000 clones, approximately 83% seen once; the top ten hold roughly 8%. Specimen: peripheral blood. The origin of the receptors is a human donor in a cohort sampled during active COVID-19.

The chain carries TRBV7-6 and TRBJ1-1, with no clear D. There are 13 residues in the CDR3. The V and J ends lost 1 base and 1 base respectively, with 4 bases between them. CDR1 is SGHVS and CDR2 is FNYEAQ in the germline V gene. The CDR3 loop is CASSLGQNTEAFF. In DNA form, the CDR3 reads TGTGCCAGCAGCTTAGGGCAGAACACTGAAGCTTTCTTT.

V and J are TRBV7-2 and TRBJ2-7, with TRBD2 matching over 12 bases. The CDR3 length is 16 residues. Germline V lookup: CDR1 SGHTA, CDR2 FQGNSA. Trimming took 2 bases from V and 2 from J; bases not matched to a gene: 4. The CDR3 region is CASSLHSSGGAYEQYF. The CDR3 DNA is TGTGCCAGCAGCTTACATTCTAGCGGGGGGGCCTACGAGCAGTACTTC.

This rearrangement joins TRBV6-4 to TRBJ2-3; D is possibly TRBD1 (6 bases). V lost 6 bases to trimming and J lost 6 bases, with 19 bases between them. Germline CDR1 MRHNA, CDR2 SNTAGT. This CDR3 region has 15 residues. The CDR3 nucleotides are TGTGCCAGCAGCGCAGGGGAAGGCCAGTGGGATACGCAGTATTTT. Translating it yields CASSAGEGQWDTQYF.

The chain combines TRBV5-1 with TRBJ2-1; 13 bases line up with TRBD2. Germline V gene data show CDR1 as SGHRS and CDR2 as YFSETQ. This CDR3 has 16 amino acids. Trimming took 4 bases from V and 8 from J; bases not matched to a gene: 9. CDR3 bases: TGCGCCAGCAGCACAGGGACTAGCGGGGCCCCGGATGAGCAGTTCTTC. Protein sequence: CASSTGTSGAPDEQFF.

The chain employs TRBV6-1 and TRBJ1-5, with D possibly being TRBD1 (6 bases). The V end was cut by 4 bases, the J end by 2 bases, with 15 bases between. Per germline, CDR1 MNHNS and CDR2 SASEGT. This CDR3 spans 16 amino acids. The CDR3: CASSGLNRVGNQPQHF. CDR3 DNA sequence: TGTGCCAGCAGTGGCCTGAACAGGGTGGGCAATCAGCCCCAGCATTTT.

V is TRBV5-5 and J is TRBJ1-6; TRBD1 aligns across 9 bases. This CDR3 region has 16 residues. Germline-derived CDR1 and CDR2 are SGHKS and YYEKEE (reference sequence). J was trimmed by 8 bases and V by 3 bases; bases with no gene match: 9. The CDR3 spells CASSWGTGSQDSPLHF. CDR3 nucleotide sequence: TGTGCCAGCAGCTGGGGGACAGGGTCGCAGGATTCACCCCTCCACTTT.

This clone was seen once. The chain combines TRBV2 with TRBJ1-5, with 7 positions matching TRBD1. The CDR3 has 13 amino acids. From germline, CDR1 is SNHLY and CDR2 FYNNEI. J gave up 4 bases and V 6 bases, and 3 bases lay outside the gene matches. The CDR3 protein is CASRAGGNQPQHF. The DNA of the CDR3 is TGTGCCAGCAGGGCAGGGGGGAATCAGCCCCAGCATTTT.

As for this clone: This clone may be a read error of a much larger clone one base away. J is TRBJ2-7 and V is TRBV3-1 (or the pseudogene TRBV3-2), with TRBD2 matching 13 bases. CDR3 length equals 14 residues. The germline CDR1 and CDR2 sequences are LGHDT and YNNKEL (reference sequence). The ends lost 6 bases at V and 3 bases at J; junction bases unmatched: 2. In DNA form, the CDR3 reads TGTGCCAGCAGACGGACTAGCGGGGGCTACGAGCAGTACTTC. Protein product: CASRRTSGGYEQYF.

V is TRBV10-3 and J is TRBJ2-3; D might be TRBD2 (5 bases). CDR3 size: 14 residues. The V end was cut by 7 bases, the J end by 0 bases, with 11 bases between. Per germline, CDR1 ENHRY and CDR2 SYGVKD. CDR3 in amino acids: CAITRAESTDTQYF. CDR3 DNA sequence: TGTGCCATCACTAGAGCGGAGAGCACAGATACGCAGTATTTT.

This chain's CDR3 is CASSSIGGYGYTF. The CDR3 DNA follows: TGTGCCAGCAGTTCCATCGGGGGGTACGGCTACACCTTC. This sequence joins TRBV28 and TRBJ1-2; the D gene is possibly TRBD1 (5 bases). V shed 4 bases and J shed 8 bases, with 14 bases lying between them. Germline CDR1 is MDHEN and CDR2 is SYDVKM. This CDR3 contains 13 residues.

This chain links TRBV18 with TRBJ1-6; D may be TRBD1 (5 bases). The CDR3 runs 14 residues. With 0 bases removed from V and 8 bases from J, the gap between germline ends came to 8 bases. Germline V CDR1 and CDR2: KGHSH, LQKENI. In DNA, the CDR3 is TGTGCCAGCTCACCACCGGGGGAGGATTCACCCCTCCACTTT. This sequence encodes CASSPPGEDSPLHF. The whole variable domain, remainder taken from reference TRBV18 and TRBJ1-6, is NAGVMQNPRHLVRRRGQEARLRCSPMKGHSHVYWYRQLPEEGLKFMVYLQKENIIDESGMPKERFSAEFPKEGPSILRIQQVVRGDSAAYFCASSPPGEDSPLHFGNGTRLTVT.

The rearrangement uses TRBV9 and TRBJ2-3, with 12 bases that match TRBD2. V dropped 0 bases and J dropped 7; count of bases not matched to a gene: 3. The CDR3 has 15 amino acids. Germline CDR1 reads SGDLS; CDR2 reads YYNGEE. In DNA form, the CDR3 reads TGTGCCAGCAGCGTAGCTAGCGGGGGGGCCTATACGCAGTATTTT. This encodes CASSVASGGAYTQYF.

This rearrangement joins TRBV12-3 or TRBV12-4 to TRBJ2-1; possible D gene TRBD1, 5 bases. There are 13 residues in the CDR3. V was trimmed by 6 bases and J by 8 bases, leaving 14 bases between them. In nucleotides, the CDR3 is TGTGCCAGCAGCCTACTTCAGGGCGATGAGCAGTTCTTC. Its protein product is CASSLLQGDEQFF.

This rearrangement joins TRBV7-9 to TRBJ2-2, with 16 bases fitting TRBD2. J gave up 7 bases and V 5 bases, and 10 bases lay outside the gene matches. CDR1 SEHNR and CDR2 FQNEAQ come from the germline V gene (reference sequence). There are 18 residues in the CDR3. CDR3 region: CASSPPGLAGGRIGELFF. The CDR3 DNA follows: TGTGCCAGCAGCCCCCCGGGACTAGCGGGGGGGCGGATCGGGGAGCTGTTTTTT.

This clone was picked up a small number of times. This chain joins TRBV28 and TRBJ1-6, with D maybe TRBD1 (5 bases). The CDR3 is 14 amino acids. Germline assignment: CDR1 MDHEN and CDR2 SYDVKM. V shed 6 bases and J shed 9 bases, with 15 bases lying between them. The CDR3 reads CASSPDRPISPLHF. CDR3 DNA sequence: TGTGCCAGCAGCCCCGACAGACCCATTTCACCCCTCCACTTT.

The chain uses TRBV9 and TRBJ2-1; 15 bases map to TRBD2. V gave up 4 bases and J gave up 15 bases; unmatched junction bases: 8. The length of the CDR3 is 14 residues. From germline, CDR1 is SGDLS and CDR2 YYNGEE. CDR3 amino acids: CASSSRTSGGEGFF. As DNA, the CDR3 is TGTGCCAGCAGCTCCCGGACTAGCGGGGGGGAGGGGTTCTTC. Full variable domain (rest looked up from reference TRBV9 and TRBJ2-1): DSGVTQTPKHLITATGQRVTLRCSPRSGDLSVYWYQQSLDQGLQFLIQYYNGEERAKGNILERFSAQQFPDLHSELNLSSLELGDSALYFCASSSRTSGGEGFFGPGTRLTVL.

The chain carries TRBV2 and TRBJ2-7; 7 nucleotides match TRBD1. In germline, CDR1 is SNHLY, CDR2 FYNNEI. V lost 7 bases to trimming and J lost 4 bases; unmatched junction nucleotides: 10. This CDR3 comprises 14 residues. CDR3 sequence reads: CASTNRGIFYEQYF. CDR3 nucleotides: TGTGCCAGCACCAACAGGGGAATCTTTTACGAGCAGTACTTC.

This chain's CDR3 is CASSSRTGLRNSPLHF. For the CDR3, the DNA is TGTGCCAGCAGTTCCCGGACAGGGCTTAGGAATTCACCCCTCCACTTT. The chain couples TRBV27 to TRBJ1-6, with TRBD1 identical over 8 bases. The CDR3 contains 16 residues. Germline V CDR1 and CDR2: MNHEY, SMNVEV (reference sequence). V shed 4 bases and J 7 bases; nucleotides not matched to a gene: 9.

The rearrangement uses TRBV5-1 and TRBJ2-2, with D uncertain. The CDR3 totals 13 residues. Germline V CDR1 and CDR2: SGHRS, YFSETQ. The V end lost 0 bases, the J end lost 5 bases, and 5 bases lay between the germline ends. DNA of the CDR3: TGCGCCAGCAGCTTGGTTCCAACCGGGGAGCTGTTTTTT. This sequence encodes CASSLVPTGELFF.

V is TRBV2 and J is TRBJ2-4; 7 bases align to TRBD1. The V segment lost 6 bases and the J segment 6 bases; nucleotides outside the gene matches: 11. The length of the CDR3 is 15 residues. Per germline, CDR1 SNHLY and CDR2 FYNNEI. CDR3 region: CASRSAGGSRNIQYF. DNA of the CDR3: TGTGCCAGCAGAAGCGCAGGGGGTTCGAGAAACATTCAGTACTTC.

This rearrangement joins TRBV27 to TRBJ2-1; 8 bases are shared with TRBD2. The CDR3 sequence is 16 residues long. Germline V lookup: CDR1 MNHEY, CDR2 SMNVEV (reference sequence). V was clipped by 6 bases and J by 2 bases; unmatched bases: 9. CDR3 residues: CASRSPQRGTYNEQFF. The CDR3 DNA reads as TGTGCCAGCAGGTCTCCCCAGCGGGGGACCTACAATGAGCAGTTCTTC.

V is TRBV10-3 and J is TRBJ2-1; tentatively, D is TRBD2 (5 bases). V was cut by 2 bases and J by 4 bases, with 9 bases left in between. The CDR3 is 14 amino acids. Germline lookup yields CDR1 ENHRY and CDR2 SYGVKD. The CDR3 loop is CAISEREVYNEQFF. In DNA form, the CDR3 reads TGTGCCATCAGTGAGCGGGAAGTATACAATGAGCAGTTCTTC.

The chain recombines TRBV5-6 with TRBJ1-6; a possible D gene is TRBD1 (5 bases). The CDR3 covers 14 residues. Germline V gives CDR1 SGHDT, CDR2 YYEEEE. The V end was cut by 0 bases, the J end by 9 bases, with 10 bases between. The CDR3 sequence is CASSLAGLGSPLHF. The CDR3 DNA reads TGTGCCAGCAGCTTGGCAGGGCTTGGTTCACCCCTCCACTTT.

The rearrangement links TRBV13 to TRBJ1-4; D gene unclear. The V end was cut by 2 bases, the J end by 10 bases, with 20 bases between. This CDR3 has 16 residues. CDR1 is PRHDT, CDR2 FYEKMQ, per germline (reference sequence). CDR3 nucleotide sequence: TGTGCCAGCAGCTTACAAGGCGGTAGAGCCCTTAGAAAACTGTTTTTT. Amino acid sequence: CASSLQGGRALRKLFF.

V gene TRBV5-1 combines with J gene TRBJ2-2; D is perhaps TRBD1 (5 bases). Germline loops: CDR1 SGHRS, CDR2 YFSETQ. V shed 0 bases and J shed 0 bases, with 9 bases lying between them. The CDR3 has 16 amino acids. The CDR3 sequence is CASSLVGRPNTGELFF. In nucleotides, the CDR3 is TGCGCCAGCAGCTTGGTGGGGCGACCGAACACCGGGGAGCTGTTTTTT.

V and J are TRBV11-2 and TRBJ1-2; D gene uncertain. The V gene lost 5 bases and the J gene lost 7 bases, with 11 bases spanning the gap. The CDR3 is 12 amino acids. The V gene's germline CDR1 is SGHAT and CDR2 FQNNGV. CDR3 DNA: TGTGCCAGCAGCAGGACTGCTTCTGGCTACACCTTC. Translation gives CASSRTASGYTF.

This rearrangement joins TRBV19 to TRBJ1-5; D is unresolved. The CDR3 runs to 13 residues. Between the trimmed V and J ends, which lost 5 bases and 6 bases, there was a span of 11 bases. The V gene's germline CDR1 is LNHDA and CDR2 SQIVND (reference sequence). CDR3 protein: CASSSLESQPQHF. DNA for the CDR3: TGTGCCAGTAGTTCCCTAGAAAGTCAGCCCCAGCATTTT.